This T cell receptor (beta chain) was sequenced for a study of control samples from healthy donors and cancer patients. Profiling relied on immunoSEQ multiplex PCR, and the TCRdb table lists in-frame clones only, not all of them. Of about 120,000 clones in the sample, around nine tenths were seen once. The germline V gene has CDR1 SGHTS and CDR2 YDEGEE. This CDR3 spans 17 amino acids. V shed 0 bases and J shed 2 bases, with 15 bases lying between them. This clone has more than one count but fewer than ten. V gene TRBV5-8 combines with J gene TRBJ1-5, with D uncertain. The origin of this receptor is a man aged 25-45 years in good health. Specimen: blood. The CDR3 DNA reads TGTGCCAGCAGCTTGGGGTTATTGGGATTGGGCAATCAGCCCCAGCATTTT. Translation gives CASSLGLLGLGNQPQHF.